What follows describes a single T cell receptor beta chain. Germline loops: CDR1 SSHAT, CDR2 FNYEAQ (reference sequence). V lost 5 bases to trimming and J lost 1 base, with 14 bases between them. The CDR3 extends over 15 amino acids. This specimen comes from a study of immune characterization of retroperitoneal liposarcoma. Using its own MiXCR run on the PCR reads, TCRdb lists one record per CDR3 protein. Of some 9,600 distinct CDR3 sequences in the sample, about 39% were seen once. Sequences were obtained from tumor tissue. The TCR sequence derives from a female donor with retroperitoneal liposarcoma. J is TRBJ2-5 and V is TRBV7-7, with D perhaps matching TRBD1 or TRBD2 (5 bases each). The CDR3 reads CASSPREGIQETQYF. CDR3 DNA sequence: TGTGCCAGCAGCCCTCGTGAGGGGATCCAAGAGACCCAGTACTTC.